The clone carrying this TCR beta chain was counted many times. Trimming pared 5 bases from V and 6 bases from J, leaving 17 bases between. The CDR3 consists of 15 residues. MiXCR, run by TCRdb on the RT-PCR reads, gives a single entry per CDR3 protein. The table lists some 960,000 distinct CDR3 sequences, around 17% of them singletons. The sample originates from a study of patients and donors after allogeneic stem cell transplantation. V gene TRBV12-3 or TRBV12-4 combines with J gene TRBJ2-1; the D gene is possibly TRBD1 (6 bases). Sequenced sample: blood, either unsorted or a sorted T cell fraction (not recorded which). The receptor's source is a human donor who was either an allogeneic HSCT recipient or a stem cell or donor lymphocyte infusion donor (not recorded which). It is not recorded whose cells these are; they may come from a transplant donor. This CDR3 is CASSLGQPLGNEQFF. The CDR3 DNA follows: TGTGCCAGCAGTCTTGGACAGCCTTTGGGCAATGAGCAGTTCTTC.